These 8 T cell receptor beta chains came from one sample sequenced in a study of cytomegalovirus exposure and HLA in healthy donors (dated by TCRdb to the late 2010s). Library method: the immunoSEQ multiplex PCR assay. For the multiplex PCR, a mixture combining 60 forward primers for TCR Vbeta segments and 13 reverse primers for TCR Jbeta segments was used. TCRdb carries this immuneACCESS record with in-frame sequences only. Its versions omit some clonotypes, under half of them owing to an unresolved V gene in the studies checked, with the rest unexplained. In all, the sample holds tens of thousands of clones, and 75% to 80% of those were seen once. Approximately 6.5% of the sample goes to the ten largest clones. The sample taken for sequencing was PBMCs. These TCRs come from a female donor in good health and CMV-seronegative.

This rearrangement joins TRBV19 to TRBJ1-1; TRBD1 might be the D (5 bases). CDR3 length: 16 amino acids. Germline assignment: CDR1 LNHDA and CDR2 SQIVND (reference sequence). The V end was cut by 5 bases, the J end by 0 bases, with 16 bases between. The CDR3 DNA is TGTGCCAGTAGTCCACTCGGGGGGGAAATGAACACTGAAGCTTTCTTT. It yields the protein CASSPLGGEMNTEAFF. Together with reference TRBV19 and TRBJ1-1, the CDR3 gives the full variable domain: DGGITQSPKYLFRKEGQNVTLSCEQNLNHDAMYWYRQDPGQGLRLIYYSQIVNDFQKGDIAEGYSVSREKKESFPLTVTSAQKNPTAFYLCASSPLGGEMNTEAFFGQGTRLTVV.

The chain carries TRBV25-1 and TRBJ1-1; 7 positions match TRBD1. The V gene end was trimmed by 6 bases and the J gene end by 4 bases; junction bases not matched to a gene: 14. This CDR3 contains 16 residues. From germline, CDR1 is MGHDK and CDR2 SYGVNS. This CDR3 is CASSDPRTGGRTEAFF. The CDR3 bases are TGTGCCAGCAGCGATCCTAGGACAGGAGGCCGCACTGAAGCTTTCTTT.

In nucleotides, the CDR3 is TGTGCCAGCAGCCTGGTGAAGAAACCGGACAGGGGAAGGGCAGATACGCAGTATTTT. It encodes CASSLVKKPDRGRADTQYF. The gene calls are TRBV7-6 and TRBJ2-3, with TRBD1 matching 9 bases. Looked up from germline, CDR1 is SGHVS and CDR2 is FNYEAQ. CDR3 length: 19 amino acids. V dropped 5 bases and J dropped 4; count of bases not matched to a gene: 19.

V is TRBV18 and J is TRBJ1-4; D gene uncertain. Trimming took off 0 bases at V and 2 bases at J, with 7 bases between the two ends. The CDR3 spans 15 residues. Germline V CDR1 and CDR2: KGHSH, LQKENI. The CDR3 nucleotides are TGTGCCAGCTCACCACCTCAAGCGACTAATGAAAAACTGTTTTTT. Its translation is CASSPPQATNEKLFF.

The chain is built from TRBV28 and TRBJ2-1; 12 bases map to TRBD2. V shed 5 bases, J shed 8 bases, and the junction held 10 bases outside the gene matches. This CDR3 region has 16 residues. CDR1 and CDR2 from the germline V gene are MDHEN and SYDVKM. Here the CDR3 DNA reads TGTGCCAGCAGTCCCTGGACTAGCGGGGTCGGGTATGAGCAGTTCTTC. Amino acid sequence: CASSPWTSGVGYEQFF.

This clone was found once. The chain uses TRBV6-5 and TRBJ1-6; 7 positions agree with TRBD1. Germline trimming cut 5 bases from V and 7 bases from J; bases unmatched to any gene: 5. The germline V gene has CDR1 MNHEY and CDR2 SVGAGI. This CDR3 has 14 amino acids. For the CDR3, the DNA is TGTGCCAGCAGTACAGGGGTTGGAAATTCACCCCTCCACTTT. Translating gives CASSTGVGNSPLHF.

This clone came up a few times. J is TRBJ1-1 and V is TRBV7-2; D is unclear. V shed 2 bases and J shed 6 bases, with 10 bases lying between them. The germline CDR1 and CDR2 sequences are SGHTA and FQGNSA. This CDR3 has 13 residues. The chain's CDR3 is CASSLREQSEAFF. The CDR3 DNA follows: TGTGCCAGCAGCTTACGGGAGCAGTCTGAAGCTTTCTTT.

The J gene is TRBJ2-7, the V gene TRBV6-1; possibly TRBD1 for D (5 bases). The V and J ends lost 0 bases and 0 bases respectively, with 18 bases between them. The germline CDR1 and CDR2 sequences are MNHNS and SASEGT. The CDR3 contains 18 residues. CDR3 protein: CASSEARLPADSSYEQYF. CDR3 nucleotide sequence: TGTGCCAGCAGTGAAGCCCGGTTGCCAGCCGACAGCTCCTACGAGCAGTACTTC.